This T cell receptor (beta chain) was identified in a study of T cells in Graves' hyperthyroidism and ophthalmopathy. Notes on the study in general: A model using 13 V-J features told ophthalmopathy apart from stable hyperthyroidism. Expanded thyroid clonotypes (above 0.001) were mostly also found in blood.

V lost 4 bases and J lost 5, with 8 bases in between. This CDR3 has 12 residues. Germline V gene sequence: CDR1 SGHTA, CDR2 FQGNSA. Exclusion of patients followed from uncontrolled infection, other autoimmune disease, pregnancy or lactation. The CDR3 regions of TCR beta were amplified from RNA transcripts. First-round RT-PCR targeting the TCR CDR3 was performed with the HTBI primer set. TCRdb reanalysed the multiplex PCR reads using MiXCR and keeps one entry per CDR3 protein. The sample lists 600,000 to 650,000 distinct CDR3 sequences; roughly 20% were seen once. Points on this clonotype: Its antigen is currently unknown.

The V call is TRBV7-2, the J call TRBJ1-2, with D maybe TRBD1 (5 bases). This clonotype was sampled from a man aged 25 to 40 with Graves' ophthalmopathy. The sequencing sample was made of blood. CDR3 sequence: CASSSTEYGYTF. CDR3 bases: TGTGCCAGCAGCTCGACAGAGTATGGCTACACCTTC.